These 30 T cell receptor beta chains came from one sample sequenced in a study of synovial regulatory T cells in juvenile arthritis. Repertoires were generated with immunoSEQ multiplex PCR, while TCRdb's copy carries only in-frame clones and drops some. The table for this sample gives around 10,000 clones. The sequencing input was Treg cells from blood. Subset meaning: remaining (HLA-DR-negative) circulating blood Treg cells. The receptors derive from a donor younger than 35 with juvenile idiopathic arthritis.

The genes are TRBV4-3 and TRBJ1-3. Germline CDR1 and CDR2: LGHNA and YSLEER. This CDR3 contains 16 residues. DNA is not recorded here. The CDR3 here is CASSQDREGHGNTIYF.

The rearrangement joins TRBV28 to TRBJ2-2; lacking DNA, the TRBD1 call made by TCRdb goes unchecked. Germline V CDR1 and CDR2: MDHEN, SYDVKM. This CDR3 is 15 amino acids long. No DNA sequence was recorded. CDR3 sequence: CASSSRDTYTGELFF.

The V gene is TRBV5-8, the J gene TRBJ2-7. Per germline, CDR1 SGHTS and CDR2 YDEGEE. The CDR3 sequence is 15 residues long. The DNA sequence is not available. CDR3 amino acids: CASTVLVDGTYEQYF.

The chain links TRBV10-3 to TRBJ1-6; TCRdb selects TRBD1, and the lack of DNA leaves this call unchecked. CDR3 length: 13 residues. Nucleotide data are not available. Germline loops: CDR1 ENHRY, CDR2 SYGVKD. CDR3 amino acids: CAIKGQGASPLHF.

Frequency places this clone as medium-sized (0.01 to 0.1%). The chain is built from TRBV19 and TRBJ2-1; the TCRdb D gene call, TRBD1, has no DNA to confirm it. The CDR3 consists of 14 residues. No DNA is given. CDR1 and CDR2 (germline): LNHDA, SQIVND (reference sequence). CDR3 residues: CASSYHKGADEQFF.

The chain carries TRBV19 and TRBJ1-3. The CDR3 loop spans 14 amino acids. No DNA is given. The germline V gene encodes CDR1 LNHDA and CDR2 SQIVND (reference sequence). The CDR3 loop reads CASAAGPPRGTIYF.

The genes are TRBV19 and TRBJ1-2; without DNA, the TCRdb call of TRBD1 cannot be checked. CDR1 LNHDA and CDR2 SQIVND come from the germline V gene (reference sequence). CDR3 length: 14 residues. The protein alone is recorded here. The CDR3 loop reads CASSILTAYYGYTF.

CDR3 sequence: CASSPQGETQYF. The rearrangement links TRBV18 to TRBJ2-5; TCRdb lists TRBD1, though no DNA is available to test this call. The CDR3 has 12 residues. No DNA is given. Germline V gene data show CDR1 as KGHSH and CDR2 as LQKENI.

J is TRBJ1-3 and V is TRBV15. Germline CDR1 and CDR2: LNHNV and YYDKDF (reference sequence). The CDR3 contains 16 residues. Only the protein sequence is given. The CDR3 loop reads CATSRSRTRDGNTIYF.

The V and J genes are TRBV19 and TRBJ2-3. The germline V gene encodes CDR1 LNHDA and CDR2 SQIVND (reference sequence). CDR3 length equals 15 residues. The DNA sequence is not available. CDR3 sequence reads: CASSIPLLMGDTQYF. The full variable domain, in which reference TRBV19 and TRBJ2-3 provide the parts outside the CDR3, is DGGITQSPKYLFRKEGQNVTLSCEQNLNHDAMYWYRQDPGQGLRLIYYSQIVNDFQKGDIAEGYSVSREKKESFPLTVTSAQKNPTAFYLCASSIPLLMGDTQYFGPGTRLTVL.

CDR3 in amino acids: CASSPGQAGATLHF. This rearrangement joins TRBV5-1 to TRBJ1-6; TCRdb designates TRBD1, a call that cannot be tested without DNA. Germline V CDR1 and CDR2: SGHRS, YFSETQ. This CDR3 is 14 amino acids long. Nucleotide data are not available.

The chain couples TRBV20-1 to TRBJ1-1; TCRdb designates TRBD1, a call that cannot be tested without DNA. From germline, CDR1 is DFQATT and CDR2 SNEGSKA (reference sequence). This CDR3 comprises 11 residues. The coding DNA is unavailable. The CDR3 loop is CSAIQGTLAFF.

The chain employs TRBV19 and TRBJ2-7. This CDR3 has 13 amino acids. DNA is not on record. Germline CDR1 LNHDA, CDR2 SQIVND (reference sequence). CDR3 loop: CASSPGAGYEQYF.

This chain links TRBV6-5 with TRBJ1-1; the TRBD1 assignment by TCRdb is unverifiable without DNA. Germline V CDR1 and CDR2: MNHEY, SVGAGI. This CDR3 has 14 amino acids. No coding sequence is recorded. The CDR3 sequence is CASSYLGKGTEAFF.

The chain joins TRBV29-1 to TRBJ1-1; there is no DNA to check the TCRdb D call of TRBD1. This CDR3 has 13 amino acids. Only the protein is available. Germline lookup yields CDR1 SQVTM and CDR2 ANQGSEA. CDR3 loop: CSVTTGGNTEAFF. Supplemented by reference TRBV29-1 and TRBJ1-1, the full variable domain reads SAVISQKPSRDICQRGTSLTIQCQVDSQVTMMFWYRQQPGQSLTLIATANQGSEATYESGFVIDKFPISRPNLTFSTLTVSNMSPEDSSIYLCSVTTGGNTEAFFGQGTRLTVV.

V and J are TRBV4-1 and TRBJ1-4; TCRdb's D gene call, TRBD1, goes unchecked for lack of DNA. Germline assignment: CDR1 MGHRA and CDR2 YSYEKL. This CDR3 has 15 residues. Only the protein is available. CDR3: CASSLGVTGGEKLFF.

The V call is TRBV5-4, the J call TRBJ1-4; TCRdb reports TRBD1, a call that lacks DNA to check it against. Germline values: CDR1 SGHNT, CDR2 YYREEE (reference sequence). There are 16 residues in the CDR3. No DNA is given. The CDR3 loop reads CASSLNRGLNNEKLFF.

The chain carries TRBV14 and TRBJ1-1. The CDR3 spans 13 residues. No DNA is recorded. Germline assignment: CDR1 SGHDN and CDR2 FVKESK. The chain's CDR3 is CASSYQRGTEAFF.

The rearrangement joins TRBV7-6 to TRBJ1-3. The CDR3 covers 16 residues. No DNA sequence is on record. The germline V gene encodes CDR1 SGHVS and CDR2 FNYEAQ. CDR3 region: CASSRGAGTHGNTIYF.

The chain is built from TRBV5-8 and TRBJ1-4. Germline V gene sequence: CDR1 SGHTS, CDR2 YDEGEE. The CDR3 runs 14 residues. The nucleotide record is missing. The CDR3 loop reads CASSLIGKDEKLFF.

The rearrangement joins TRBV4-3 to TRBJ2-2; TCRdb calls TRBD2, which cannot be checked without DNA. The CDR3 spans 14 residues. The DNA is unrecorded. Germline CDR1 reads LGHNA; CDR2 reads YSLEER. Here the CDR3 reads CASSQVIGTGELFF.

J is TRBJ2-7 and V is TRBV28. CDR1 and CDR2 (germline): MDHEN, SYDVKM. The CDR3 sequence is 13 residues long. This entry has no DNA. CDR3 sequence: CASNTVESYEQYF.

The chain is built from TRBV19 and TRBJ1-1. The germline V gene encodes CDR1 LNHDA and CDR2 SQIVND (reference sequence). The CDR3 is 13 residues long. The DNA sequence is not available. CDR3 protein: CASSIPGGTEAFF.

The chain employs TRBV14 and TRBJ2-7; TCRdb outputs TRBD1, but without DNA this stays unchecked. Germline loops: CDR1 SGHDN, CDR2 FVKESK. The CDR3 totals 16 residues. The record lacks a DNA sequence. The CDR3: CASSQEGGTGIYEQYF.

The chain uses TRBV2 and TRBJ2-7; TCRdb indicates TRBD1, and absent DNA this call remains unverified. This CDR3 spans 12 amino acids. No coding sequence is recorded. From germline, CDR1 is SNHLY and CDR2 FYNNEI. Here the CDR3 reads CASSPPTYEQYF.

The chain has TRBV10-2 and TRBJ2-7; no DNA is available, so the TRBD1 call from TCRdb remains unchecked. This CDR3 comprises 13 residues. No DNA sequence was recorded. Per the germline V gene, CDR1 is WSHSY and CDR2 is SAAADI. The CDR3 loop is CASSPWASHEQYF.

The CDR3 sequence: CASSDSGQAHTEAFF. The rearrangement uses TRBV6-4 and TRBJ1-1; TCRdb returns TRBD1, unconfirmable since there is no DNA. The CDR3 loop spans 15 amino acids. The entry carries no DNA sequence. The V gene's germline CDR1 is MRHNA and CDR2 SNTAGT.

This chain joins TRBV18 and TRBJ2-3. CDR1 and CDR2 (germline): KGHSH, LQKENI. The CDR3 sequence is 12 residues long. Only the protein sequence is given. Here the CDR3 reads CASSLRSDTQYF.

The rearrangement uses TRBV5-6 and TRBJ1-2. The CDR3 has 12 residues. The DNA is unrecorded. CDR1 is SGHDT and CDR2 is YYEEEE in the germline V gene. The CDR3: CASNVLGIGYTF.

This chain connects TRBV2 to TRBJ1-3; TCRdb gives TRBD1 as the D gene, but with no DNA this cannot be confirmed. CDR1 is SNHLY, CDR2 FYNNEI, per germline. The CDR3 loop spans 15 amino acids. No DNA sequence was recorded. The CDR3 loop is CASRPGTGSGNTIYF.